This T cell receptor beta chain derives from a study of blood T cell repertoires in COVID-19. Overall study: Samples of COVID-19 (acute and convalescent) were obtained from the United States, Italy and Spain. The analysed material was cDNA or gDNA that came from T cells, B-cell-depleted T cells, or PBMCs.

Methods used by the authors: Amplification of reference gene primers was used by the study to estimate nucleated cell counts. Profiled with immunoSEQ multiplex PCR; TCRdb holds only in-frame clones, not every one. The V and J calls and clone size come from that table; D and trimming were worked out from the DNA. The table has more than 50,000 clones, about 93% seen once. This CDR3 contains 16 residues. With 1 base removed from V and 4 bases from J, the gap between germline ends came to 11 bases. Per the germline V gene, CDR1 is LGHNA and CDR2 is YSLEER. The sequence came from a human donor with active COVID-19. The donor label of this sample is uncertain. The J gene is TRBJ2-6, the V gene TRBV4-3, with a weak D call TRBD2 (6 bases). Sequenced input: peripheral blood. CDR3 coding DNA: TGCGCCAGCAGCCAAGCTGGGAGGTCCGGGGCCAACGTCCTGACTTTC. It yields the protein CASSQAGRSGANVLTF.